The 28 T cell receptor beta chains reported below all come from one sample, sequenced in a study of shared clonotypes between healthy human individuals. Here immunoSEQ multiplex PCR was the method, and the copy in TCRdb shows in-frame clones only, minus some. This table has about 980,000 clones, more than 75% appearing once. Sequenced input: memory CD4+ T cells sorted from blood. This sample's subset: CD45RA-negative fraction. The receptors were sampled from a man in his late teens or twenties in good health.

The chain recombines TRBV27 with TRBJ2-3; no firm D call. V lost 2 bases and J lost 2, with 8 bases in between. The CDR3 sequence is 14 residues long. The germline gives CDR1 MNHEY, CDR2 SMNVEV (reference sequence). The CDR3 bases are TGTGCCAGCAGTTTAGGGCCTTTCACAGATACGCAGTATTTT. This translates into CASSLGPFTDTQYF.

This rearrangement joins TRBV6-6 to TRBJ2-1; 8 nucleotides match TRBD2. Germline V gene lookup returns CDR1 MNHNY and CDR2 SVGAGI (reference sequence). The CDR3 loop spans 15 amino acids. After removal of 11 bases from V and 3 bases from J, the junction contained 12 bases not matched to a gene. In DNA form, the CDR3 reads TGTGCCGCGACCGGACCCAGCGGGAGCTACAATGAGCAGTTCTTC. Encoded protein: CAATGPSGSYNEQFF.

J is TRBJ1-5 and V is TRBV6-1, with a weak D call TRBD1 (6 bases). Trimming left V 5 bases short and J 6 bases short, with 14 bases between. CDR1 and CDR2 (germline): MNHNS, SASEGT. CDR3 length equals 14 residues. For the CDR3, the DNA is TGTGCCAGCAGTTCCGGGGGCGATTTTCAGCCCCAGCATTTT. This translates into CASSSGGDFQPQHF.

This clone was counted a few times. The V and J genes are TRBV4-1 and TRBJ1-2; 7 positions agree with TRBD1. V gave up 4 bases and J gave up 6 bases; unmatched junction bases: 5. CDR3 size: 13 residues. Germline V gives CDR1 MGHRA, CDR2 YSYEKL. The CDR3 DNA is TGCGCCAGCAGCCGCGCCGGGACAGATGGCTACACCTTC. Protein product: CASSRAGTDGYTF.

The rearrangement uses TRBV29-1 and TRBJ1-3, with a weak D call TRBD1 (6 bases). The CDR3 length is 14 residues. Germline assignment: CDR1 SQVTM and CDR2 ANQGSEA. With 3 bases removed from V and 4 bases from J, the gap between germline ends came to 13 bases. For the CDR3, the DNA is TGCAGCGTTGACCTCGGGACAACAGGAAACACCATATATTTT. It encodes CSVDLGTTGNTIYF. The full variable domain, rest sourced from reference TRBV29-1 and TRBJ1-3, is SAVISQKPSRDICQRGTSLTIQCQVDSQVTMMFWYRQQPGQSLTLIATANQGSEATYESGFVIDKFPISRPNLTFSTLTVSNMSPEDSSIYLCSVDLGTTGNTIYFGEGSWLTVV.

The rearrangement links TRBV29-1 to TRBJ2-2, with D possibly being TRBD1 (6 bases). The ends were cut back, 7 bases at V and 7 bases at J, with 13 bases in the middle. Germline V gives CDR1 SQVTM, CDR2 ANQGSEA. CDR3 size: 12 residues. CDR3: CSAKLDSGELFF. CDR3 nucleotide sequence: TGCAGCGCGAAACTGGACAGCGGGGAGCTGTTTTTT.

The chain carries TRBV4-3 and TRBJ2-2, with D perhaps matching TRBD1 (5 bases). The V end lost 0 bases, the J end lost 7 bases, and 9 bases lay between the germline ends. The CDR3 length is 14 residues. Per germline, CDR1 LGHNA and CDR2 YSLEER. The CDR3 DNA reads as TGCGCCAGCAGCCAAGATTCAAGGGGCGGGGAGCTGTTTTTT. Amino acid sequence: CASSQDSRGGELFF.

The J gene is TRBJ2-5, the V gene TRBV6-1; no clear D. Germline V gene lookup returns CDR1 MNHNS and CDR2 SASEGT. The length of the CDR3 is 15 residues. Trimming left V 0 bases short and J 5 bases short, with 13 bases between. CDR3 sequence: CASSEATTPLETQYF. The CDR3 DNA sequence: TGTGCCAGCAGTGAAGCAACTACACCTCTTGAGACCCAGTACTTC.

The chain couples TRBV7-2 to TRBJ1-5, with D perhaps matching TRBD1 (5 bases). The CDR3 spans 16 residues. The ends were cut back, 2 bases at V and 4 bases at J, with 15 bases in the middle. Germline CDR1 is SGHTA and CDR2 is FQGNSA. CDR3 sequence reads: CASSLNPRGINQPQHF. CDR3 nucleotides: TGTGCCAGCAGCTTAAATCCCCGGGGCATTAATCAGCCCCAGCATTTT.

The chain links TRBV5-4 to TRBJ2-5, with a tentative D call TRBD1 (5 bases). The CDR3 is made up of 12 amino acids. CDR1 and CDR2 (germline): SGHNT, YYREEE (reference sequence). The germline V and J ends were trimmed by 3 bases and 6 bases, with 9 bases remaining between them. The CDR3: CASSSDSQTQYF. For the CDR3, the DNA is TGTGCCAGCAGCTCCGACAGTCAGACCCAGTACTTC.

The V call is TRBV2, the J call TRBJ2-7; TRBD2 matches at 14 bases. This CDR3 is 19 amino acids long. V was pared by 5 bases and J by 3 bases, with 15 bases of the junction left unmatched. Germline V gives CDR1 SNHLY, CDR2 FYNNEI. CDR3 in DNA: TGTGCCAGCAGTACTTTTGAGGGACTAGCGGGAGTCAGGGACTACGAGCAGTACTTC. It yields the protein CASSTFEGLAGVRDYEQYF.

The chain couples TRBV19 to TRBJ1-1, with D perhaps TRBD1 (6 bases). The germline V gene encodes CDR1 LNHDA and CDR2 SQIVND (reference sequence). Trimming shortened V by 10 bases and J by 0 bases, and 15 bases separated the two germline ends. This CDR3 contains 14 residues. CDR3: CATSPGTLNTEAFF. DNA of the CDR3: TGTGCCACCTCCCCCGGGACATTGAACACTGAAGCTTTCTTT.

The CDR3 spells CASRHGIQTEAFF. The DNA of the CDR3 is TGTGCCAGCAGACATGGAATACAGACTGAAGCTTTCTTT. J is TRBJ1-1 and V is TRBV27; unclear D gene. Germline V gene lookup returns CDR1 MNHEY and CDR2 SMNVEV (reference sequence). V was trimmed by 6 bases and J by 5 bases, leaving 13 bases between them. The CDR3 is made up of 13 amino acids.

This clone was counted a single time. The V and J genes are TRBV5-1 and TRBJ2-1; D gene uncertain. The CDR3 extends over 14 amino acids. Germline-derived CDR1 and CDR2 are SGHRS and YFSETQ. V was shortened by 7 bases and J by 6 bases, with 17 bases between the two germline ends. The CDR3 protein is CASGPVAGRNEQFF. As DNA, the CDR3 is TGCGCCAGCGGCCCTGTGGCAGGACGCAATGAGCAGTTCTTC.

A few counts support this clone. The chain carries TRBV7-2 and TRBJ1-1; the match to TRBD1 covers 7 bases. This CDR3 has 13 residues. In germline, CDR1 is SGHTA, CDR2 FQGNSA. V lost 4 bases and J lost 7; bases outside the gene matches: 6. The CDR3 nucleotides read TGTGCCAGCAGCTACCGACAGGGAAGTGAAGCTTTCTTT. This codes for CASSYRQGSEAFF.

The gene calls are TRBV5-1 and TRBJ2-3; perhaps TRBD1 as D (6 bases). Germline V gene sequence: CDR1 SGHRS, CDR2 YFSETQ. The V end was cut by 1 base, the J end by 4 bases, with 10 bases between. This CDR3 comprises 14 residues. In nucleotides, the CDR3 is TGCGCCAGCAGCTTGATGGGGGCCGCAGATACGCAGTATTTT. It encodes CASSLMGAADTQYF.

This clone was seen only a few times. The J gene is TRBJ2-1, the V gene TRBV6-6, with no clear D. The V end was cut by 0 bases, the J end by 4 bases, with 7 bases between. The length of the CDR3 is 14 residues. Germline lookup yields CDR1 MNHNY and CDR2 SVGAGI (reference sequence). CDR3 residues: CASSYSGPYNEQFF. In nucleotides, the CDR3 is TGTGCCAGCAGTTACTCCGGCCCTTACAATGAGCAGTTCTTC.

This CDR3 reads CASSLNLGNSPLHF. CDR3 bases: TGTGCCAGCAGCTTAAACCTCGGTAATTCACCCCTCCACTTT. The genes are TRBV7-2 and TRBJ1-6; no firm D call. Per the germline V gene, CDR1 is SGHTA and CDR2 is FQGNSA. V was cut by 2 bases and J by 6 bases, with 8 bases left in between. The CDR3 is 14 amino acids.

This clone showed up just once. The CDR3 DNA is TGCGCCAGCAGCCCCTATAGTGGGGGGAATGAGCAGTTCTTC. Residues: CASSPYSGGNEQFF. The chain employs TRBV4-1 and TRBJ2-1, with a tentative D call TRBD2 (6 bases). Looked up from germline, CDR1 is MGHRA and CDR2 is YSYEKL. The CDR3 extends over 14 amino acids. The V end was cut by 4 bases, the J end by 7 bases, with 14 bases between.

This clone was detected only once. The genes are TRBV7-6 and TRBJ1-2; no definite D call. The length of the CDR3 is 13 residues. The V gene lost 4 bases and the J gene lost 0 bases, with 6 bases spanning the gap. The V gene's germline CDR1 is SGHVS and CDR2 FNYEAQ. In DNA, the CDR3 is TGTGCCAGCAGCTCGCCGACTAACTATGGCTACACCTTC. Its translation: CASSSPTNYGYTF. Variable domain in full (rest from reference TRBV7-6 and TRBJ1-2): GAGVSQSPRYKVTKRGQDVALRCDPISGHVSLYWYRQALGQGPEFLTYFNYEAQQDKSGLPNDRFSAERPEGSISTLTIQRTEQRDSAMYRCASSSPTNYGYTFGSGTRLTVV.

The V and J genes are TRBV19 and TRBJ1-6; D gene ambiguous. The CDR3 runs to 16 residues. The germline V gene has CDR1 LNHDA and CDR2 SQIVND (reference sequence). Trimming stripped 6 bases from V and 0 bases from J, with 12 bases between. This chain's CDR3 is CASSPTESSYNSPLHF. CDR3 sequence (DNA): TGTGCCAGTAGCCCGACCGAGAGCTCCTATAATTCACCCCTCCACTTT.

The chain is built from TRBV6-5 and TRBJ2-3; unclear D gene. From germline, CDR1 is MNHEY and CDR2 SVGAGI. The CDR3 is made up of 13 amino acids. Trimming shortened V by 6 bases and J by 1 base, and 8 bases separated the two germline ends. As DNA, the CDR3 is TGTGCCAGCAGAGAGCTAGGCACAGATACGCAGTATTTT. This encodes CASRELGTDTQYF.

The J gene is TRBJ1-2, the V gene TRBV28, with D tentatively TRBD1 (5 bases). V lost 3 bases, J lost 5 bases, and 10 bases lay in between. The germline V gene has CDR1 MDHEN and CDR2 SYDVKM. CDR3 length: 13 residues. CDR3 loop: CASSLSGTYGYTF. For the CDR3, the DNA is TGTGCCAGCAGTTTGTCTGGGACTTATGGCTACACCTTC.

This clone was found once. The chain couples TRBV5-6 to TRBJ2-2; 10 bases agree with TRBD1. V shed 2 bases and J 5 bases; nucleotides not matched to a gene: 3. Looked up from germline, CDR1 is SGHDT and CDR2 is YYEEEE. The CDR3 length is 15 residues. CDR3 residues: CASSFRDRGTGELFF. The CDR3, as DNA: TGTGCCAGCAGCTTCCGGGACAGGGGAACCGGGGAGCTGTTTTTT.

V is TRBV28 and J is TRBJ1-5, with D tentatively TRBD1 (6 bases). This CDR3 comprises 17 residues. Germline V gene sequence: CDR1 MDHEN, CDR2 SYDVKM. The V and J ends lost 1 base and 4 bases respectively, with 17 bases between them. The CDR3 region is CASSLYPAGQGNQPQHF. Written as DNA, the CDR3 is TGTGCCAGCAGTTTATATCCCGCGGGACAAGGGAATCAGCCCCAGCATTTT.

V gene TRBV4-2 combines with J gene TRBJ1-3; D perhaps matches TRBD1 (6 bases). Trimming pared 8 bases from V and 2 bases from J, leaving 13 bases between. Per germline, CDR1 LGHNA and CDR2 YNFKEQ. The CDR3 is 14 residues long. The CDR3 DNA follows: TGTGCCAGCGGAGGCAGGGGAGCTGGAAACACCATATATTTT. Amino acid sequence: CASGGRGAGNTIYF.

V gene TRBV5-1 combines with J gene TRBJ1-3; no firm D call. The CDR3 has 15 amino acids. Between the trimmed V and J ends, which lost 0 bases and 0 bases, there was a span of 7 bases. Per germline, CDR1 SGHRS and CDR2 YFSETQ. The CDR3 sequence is CASSLAVSSGNTIYF. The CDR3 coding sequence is TGCGCCAGCAGCTTGGCCGTCAGCTCTGGAAACACCATATATTTT.

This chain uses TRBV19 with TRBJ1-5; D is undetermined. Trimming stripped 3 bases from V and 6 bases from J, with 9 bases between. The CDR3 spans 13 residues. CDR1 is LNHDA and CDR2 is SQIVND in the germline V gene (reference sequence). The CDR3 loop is CASSMSMVQPQHF. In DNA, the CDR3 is TGTGCCAGTAGTATGAGTATGGTTCAGCCCCAGCATTTT.